This record covers a single T cell receptor (beta chain). Its matching antigen is unknown. This CDR3 region has 10 residues. In germline, CDR1 is SGHTS, CDR2 YDEGEE. V dropped 9 bases and J dropped 8 bases, with 11 bases sitting between them. The sample belongs to a study of T cell responses to AZD1222 COVID-19 vaccine. Study overall: Second-dose intervals of approximately 4 or approximately 12 weeks were pooled.

Study-wide results and caveats: Close to half of spike-specific TCRs reportedly recognize unmutated variant regions. Baseline serostatus was positive in only a handful of AZD1222 recipients. Researchers report vaccine-associated CD4 TCRs spanning spike, with dominance at 160-218 and 743-854.

The assay was immunoSEQ multiplex PCR, and TCRdb's table has in-frame clones only and misses some. The table lists about 150,000 clones, just over 90% of them singletons. This TCR was recovered from an adult in good health. J is TRBJ1-1 and V is TRBV5-8; TRBD1 might be the D (5 bases). The material was peripheral blood, obtained on day 0 of AZD1222 vaccination. CDR3 DNA sequence: TGTGCCACCAGACAGTTAGAAGCTTTCTTT. This encodes CATRQLEAFF.